This entry is about one TCR beta chain. Its antigen remains unidentified. Within one base of it there is no much larger clone, and no base qualities were kept. To demonstrate the VDJtools post-analysis software, the study profiled TCR beta repertoires from the peripheral blood of about 13 young patients with multiple sclerosis. The patients with multiple sclerosis were children and adolescents between about 6 and 17 years of age. Its CDR3 holds 14 amino acids, cysteine through phenylalanine. The entry retains the CDR3 DNA only, 42 bases that are in frame from base 1. The germline V gene (reference sequence) provides CDR1 MNHEY and CDR2 SMNVEV. V and J are trimmed by 2 bases and 12 bases, and the gene matches miss 10 bases of the junction. Library prep was done by PCR. The run used an Illumina HiSeq 2500. Unique molecular identifiers were incorporated into TCR beta cDNA libraries to reduce PCR and sequencing biases. Some 500,000 cDNA molecules were obtained for every 1 to 10 million input T cells, so each molecule roughly corresponded to one T cell. The patient libraries were prepared and sequenced with the same protocol used for the earlier healthy control dataset. Samples belonging to the same batch were prepared together, multiplexed and sequenced on a shared HiSeq lane. In the source study's methods: Raw barcoded reads were processed with MIGEC, and single-read molecular identifier groups were discarded before consensus assembly and CDR3 extraction. Clonotype tables were post-analysed with VDJtools, normalizing diversity by down-sampling all datasets to the smallest sample size. In repertoire overlap clustering, CDR3 amino acid sequences, but not nucleotide sequences, were matched to correct batch-related cross-sample contamination. TCRdb reanalyzed the raw reads on its own, using fastp at Q25 for trimming and MiXCR for clone calling, and kept in-frame beta chains. Rows with a matching CDR3 protein are joined into one entry that keeps the most common DNA and genes. The V and J calls were not made by the authors but by TCRdb's processing. The sample data list 430,000 or so distinct CDR3 sequences, and approximately 37% of these were observed just once. The top ten constitute approximately 7.7% of the sample.

This record belongs to a study of post-analysis software for immune sequencing data (dated by TCRdb to the mid-2010s). The study in broad terms: Disease courses on record covered relapsing-remitting, secondary progressive and progressive-relapsing multiple sclerosis, though some patients had no subtype annotation. Patient repertoires were compared against ten to eleven previously published healthy control repertoires from donors aged roughly 6 to 27 years. A subset of samples was prepared in parallel using single-end sample barcoding, then pooled and co-amplified after Illumina adapter ligation.

Summary of the overall study and its limitations: The control group was slightly older than the multiple sclerosis patient group. Patients showed significantly higher frequencies than controls for roughly five TRBV segments, among them TRBV5-6, TRBV5-1 and TRBV20-1. Normalized Chao1 diversity was significantly lower in multiple sclerosis patients than controls, suggesting substantial peripheral T-cell clonal expansion. When samples were clustered directly using the F measure, samples prepared in the same batch co-clustered strongly, which prompted a batch-effect correction.

In this chain, TRBV27 is recombined with TRBJ2-1; 7 junctional bases match TRBD2. This clonotype originated in a girl between 2 and 10 years old with multiple sclerosis. The source material was blood. The nucleotide sequence reads TGTGCCAGCAGTTTAGGGACGGGGGGTGGTGGGCAGTTCTTC. It translates to CASSLGTGGGGQFF.